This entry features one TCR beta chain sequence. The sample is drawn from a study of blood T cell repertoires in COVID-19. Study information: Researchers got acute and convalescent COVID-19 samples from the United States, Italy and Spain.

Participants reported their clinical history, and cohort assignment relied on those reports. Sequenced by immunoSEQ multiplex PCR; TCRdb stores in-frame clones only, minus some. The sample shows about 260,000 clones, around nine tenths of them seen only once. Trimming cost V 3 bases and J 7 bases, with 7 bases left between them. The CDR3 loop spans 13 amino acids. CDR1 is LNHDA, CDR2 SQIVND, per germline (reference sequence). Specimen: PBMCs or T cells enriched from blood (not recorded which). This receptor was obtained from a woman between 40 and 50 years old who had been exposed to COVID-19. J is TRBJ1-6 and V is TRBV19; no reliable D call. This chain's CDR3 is CASSIGENSPLHF. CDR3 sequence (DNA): TGTGCCAGTAGTATTGGTGAGAATTCACCCCTCCACTTT.